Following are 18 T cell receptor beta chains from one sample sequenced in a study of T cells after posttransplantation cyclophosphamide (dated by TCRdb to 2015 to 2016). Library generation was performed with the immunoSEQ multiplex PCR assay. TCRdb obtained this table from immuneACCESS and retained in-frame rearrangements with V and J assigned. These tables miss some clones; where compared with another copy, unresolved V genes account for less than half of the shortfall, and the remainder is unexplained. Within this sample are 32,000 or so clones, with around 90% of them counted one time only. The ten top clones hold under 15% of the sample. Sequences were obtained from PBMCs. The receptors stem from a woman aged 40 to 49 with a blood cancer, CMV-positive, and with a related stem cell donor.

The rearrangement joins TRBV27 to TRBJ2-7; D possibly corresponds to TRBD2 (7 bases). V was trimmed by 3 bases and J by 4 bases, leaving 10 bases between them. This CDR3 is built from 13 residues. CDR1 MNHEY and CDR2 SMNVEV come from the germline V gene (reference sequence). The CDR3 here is CASSLGGQYEQYF. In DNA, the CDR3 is TGTGCCAGCAGTTTGGGGGGGCAGTACGAGCAGTACTTC.

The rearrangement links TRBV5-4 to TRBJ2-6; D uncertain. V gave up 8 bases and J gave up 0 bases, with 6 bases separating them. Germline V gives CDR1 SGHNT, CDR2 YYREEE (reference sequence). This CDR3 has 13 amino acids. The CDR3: CASRFSGANVLTF. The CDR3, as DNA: TGTGCCAGTCGGTTCTCTGGGGCCAACGTCCTGACTTTC.

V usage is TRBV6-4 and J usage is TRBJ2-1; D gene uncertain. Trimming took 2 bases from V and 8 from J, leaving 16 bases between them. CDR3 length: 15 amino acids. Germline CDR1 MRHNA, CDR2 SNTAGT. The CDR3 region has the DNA TGTGCCAGCAGTGACGCGGCTGGCCCCGTGGATGAGCAGTTCTTC. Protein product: CASSDAAGPVDEQFF.

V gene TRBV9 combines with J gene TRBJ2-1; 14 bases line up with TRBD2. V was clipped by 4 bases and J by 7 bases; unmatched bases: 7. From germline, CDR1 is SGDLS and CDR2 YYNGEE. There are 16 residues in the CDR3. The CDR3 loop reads CASSSGLAGGGNEQFF. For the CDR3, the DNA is TGTGCCAGCAGCTCAGGACTAGCGGGGGGCGGAAATGAGCAGTTCTTC.

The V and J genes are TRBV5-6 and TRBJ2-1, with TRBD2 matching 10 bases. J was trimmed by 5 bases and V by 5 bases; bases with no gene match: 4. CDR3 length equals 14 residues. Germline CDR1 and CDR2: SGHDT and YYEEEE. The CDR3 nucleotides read TGTGCCAGCAGTACTAGCGGGGCCAACAATGAGCAGTTCTTC. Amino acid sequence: CASSTSGANNEQFF.

CDR3 in amino acids: CASSEWGTRNSPLHF. The CDR3 DNA reads as TGTGCCAGCAGTGAATGGGGGACAAGAAATTCACCCCTCCACTTT. This chain joins TRBV6-1 and TRBJ1-6; D is perhaps TRBD1 (6 bases). The germline V gene encodes CDR1 MNHNS and CDR2 SASEGT. This CDR3 spans 15 amino acids. V lost 2 bases and J 7 bases, leaving 12 bases between the germline ends.

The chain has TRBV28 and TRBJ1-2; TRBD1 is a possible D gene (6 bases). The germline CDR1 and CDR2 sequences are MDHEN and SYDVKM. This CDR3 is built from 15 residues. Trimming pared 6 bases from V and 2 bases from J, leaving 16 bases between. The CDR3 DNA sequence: TGTGCCAGCAGATTGGTCAGGGGTAACAACTATGGCTACACCTTC. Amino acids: CASRLVRGNNYGYTF.

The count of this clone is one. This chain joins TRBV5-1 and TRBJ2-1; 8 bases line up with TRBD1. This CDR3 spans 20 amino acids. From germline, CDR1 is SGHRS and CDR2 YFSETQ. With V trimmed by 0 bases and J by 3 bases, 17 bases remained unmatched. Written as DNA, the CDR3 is TGCGCCAGCAGCTTGGGGTCCCAGGGGGCACTCGACCAATTCTACAATGAGCAGTTCTTC. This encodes CASSLGSQGALDQFYNEQFF. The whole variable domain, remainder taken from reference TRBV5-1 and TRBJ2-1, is KAGVTQTPRYLIKTRGQQVTLSCSPISGHRSVSWYQQTPGQGLQFLFEYFSETQRNKGNFPGRFSGRQFSNSRSEMNVSTLELGDSALYLCASSLGSQGALDQFYNEQFFGPGTRLTVL.

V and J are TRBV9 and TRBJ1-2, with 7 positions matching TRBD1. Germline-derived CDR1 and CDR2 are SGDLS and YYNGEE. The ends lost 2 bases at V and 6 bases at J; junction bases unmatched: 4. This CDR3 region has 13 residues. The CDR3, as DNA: TGTGCCAGCAGCGTTGACAGGGCCCATGGCTACACCTTC. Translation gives CASSVDRAHGYTF.

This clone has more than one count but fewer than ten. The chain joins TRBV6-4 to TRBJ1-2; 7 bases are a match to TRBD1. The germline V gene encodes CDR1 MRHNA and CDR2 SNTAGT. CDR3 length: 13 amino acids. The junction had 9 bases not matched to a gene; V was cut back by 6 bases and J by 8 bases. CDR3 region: CASSFTGAAGYTF. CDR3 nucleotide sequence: TGTGCCAGCAGCTTTACAGGGGCTGCGGGCTACACCTTC.

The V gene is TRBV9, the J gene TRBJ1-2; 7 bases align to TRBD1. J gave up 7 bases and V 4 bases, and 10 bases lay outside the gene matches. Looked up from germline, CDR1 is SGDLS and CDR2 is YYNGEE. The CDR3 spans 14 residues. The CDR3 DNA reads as TGTGCCAGCAGCTCACCTACAGGGGTCTCTGGCTACACCTTC. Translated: CASSSPTGVSGYTF.

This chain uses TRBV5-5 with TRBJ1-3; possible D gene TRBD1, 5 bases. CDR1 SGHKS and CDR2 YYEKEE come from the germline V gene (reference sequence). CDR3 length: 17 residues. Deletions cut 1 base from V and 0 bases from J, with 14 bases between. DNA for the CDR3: TGTGCCAGCAGCTTGTTCCCAAGGGGCAGCTCTGGAAACACCATATATTTT. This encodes CASSLFPRGSSGNTIYF. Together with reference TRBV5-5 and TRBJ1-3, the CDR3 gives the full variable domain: DAGVTQSPTHLIKTRGQQVTLRCSPISGHKSVSWYQQVLGQGPQFIFQYYEKEERGRGNFPDRFSARQFPNYSSELNVNALLLGDSALYLCASSLFPRGSSGNTIYFGEGSWLTVV.

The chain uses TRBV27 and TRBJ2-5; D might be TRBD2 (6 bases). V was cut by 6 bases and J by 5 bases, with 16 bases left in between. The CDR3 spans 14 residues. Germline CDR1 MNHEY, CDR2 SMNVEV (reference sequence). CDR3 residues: CASSLGGLAETQYF. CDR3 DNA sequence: TGTGCCAGCAGCCTGGGGGGTCTTGCGGAGACCCAGTACTTC.

The CDR3 DNA is TGTGCCAGCAGTGGGAGGGGACAGGGCATTGAAGCTTTCTTT. Protein sequence: CASSGRGQGIEAFF. This chain connects TRBV25-1 to TRBJ1-1, with 9 bases matching TRBD1. CDR1 is MGHDK and CDR2 is SYGVNS in the germline V gene. The V segment lost 4 bases and the J segment 7 bases; nucleotides outside the gene matches: 7. The CDR3 length is 14 residues.

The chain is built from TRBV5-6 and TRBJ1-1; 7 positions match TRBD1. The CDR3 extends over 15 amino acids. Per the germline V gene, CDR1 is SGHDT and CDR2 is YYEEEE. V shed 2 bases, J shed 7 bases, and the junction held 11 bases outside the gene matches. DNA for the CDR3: TGTGCCAGCAGCTTTCCCAGGGGGACCCTTAGTGAAGCTTTCTTT. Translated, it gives CASSFPRGTLSEAFF.

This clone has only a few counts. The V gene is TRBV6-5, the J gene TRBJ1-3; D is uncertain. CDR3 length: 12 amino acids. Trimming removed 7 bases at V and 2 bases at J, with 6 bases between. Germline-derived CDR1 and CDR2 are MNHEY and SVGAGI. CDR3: CASMGAGNTIYF. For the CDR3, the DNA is TGTGCCAGCATGGGAGCTGGAAACACCATATATTTT.

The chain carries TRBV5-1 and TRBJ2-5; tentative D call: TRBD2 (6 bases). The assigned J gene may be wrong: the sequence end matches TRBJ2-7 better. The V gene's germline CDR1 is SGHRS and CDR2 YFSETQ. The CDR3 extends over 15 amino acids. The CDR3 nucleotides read TGCGCCAGCAGCTCGTATAGGGACTGGGGAAGCGAGCAGTACTTC. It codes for CASSSYRDWGSEQYF.

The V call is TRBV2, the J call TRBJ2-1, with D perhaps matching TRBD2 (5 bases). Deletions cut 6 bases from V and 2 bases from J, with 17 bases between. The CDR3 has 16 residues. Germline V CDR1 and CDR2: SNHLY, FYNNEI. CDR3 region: CASRSSAGDTYNEQFF. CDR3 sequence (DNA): TGTGCCAGCAGGAGTAGCGCGGGCGACACCTACAATGAGCAGTTCTTC.